This TCR beta chain stems from a study of blood T cell repertoires in COVID-19 (dated by TCRdb to 2020 to 2022). In the study overall: The collaborator samples originated in the United States, Italy and Spain and spanned the acute and convalescent phases of COVID-19. Samples came from the ongoing ImmuneRACE study (first 160 participants) plus 1,254 subjects from 6 global collaborators. Deeply sampled blood TCRbeta repertoires from subjects exposed to, actively infected with, or recovered from COVID-19 were included in the dataset. Where HLA class I and class II types were available, the types were taken from metadata supplied by the sample provider, not from assay-based typing. A de-identified subject ID, COVID-19 status, age in years and sex were almost always included in the sample metadata. The prospective study material was composed of cDNA or gDNA derived from T cells, B-cell-depleted T cells, or PBMCs. The repertoires were released in a freely available public database intended as a resource for research on the immune response to SARS-CoV-2.

Collaborating institutions collected whole blood in K2EDTA tubes following their own protocols. For TCRbeta analysis, collaborators shipped samples as frozen whole blood, isolated PBMCs, or DNA extracted from either of those sample types. What the study reported, not specific to this receptor: Clinical and demographic metadata were provided uncurated, with the amount varying by source and participant.

With respect to this clone: Its antigen is still unknown. Base quality data are lacking; no much larger clone is found one base away.

The germline V gene (reference sequence) gives CDR1 as LNHDA and CDR2 as SQIVND. Compared with germline, V lacks 6 bases and J lacks 3 bases; bases without a gene match: 3. From the cysteine through the phenylalanine, the CDR3 covers 13 amino acids. Solely the CDR3 DNA is kept, with 39 bases framed from the first base. TCRbeta CDR3 regions were amplified from genomic DNA by means of the immunoSEQ Assay, a bias-controlled multiplex PCR. From the authors' description of their analysis: The number of nucleated cells in each sample was estimated from the amplification of reference gene primers within the assay. To quantify the absolute abundance of each unique TCRbeta CDR3 rearrangement, sequence reads were collapsed and filtered. Productive Simpson clonality was computed per sample as the square root of Simpson's diversity index over productive rearrangements. TCRdb limited this immuneACCESS table to in-frame rearrangements with V and J called. A share of clones is missing; checked studies link under half to unresolved V genes, and the rest is unexplained. That table gives V, J and clone size, and the DNA gave D and trimming. This sample gives 150,000 to 200,000 clones in total; approximately 84% of them show up just once. Under 3% of the sample comes from the top ten.

The chain couples TRBV19 to TRBJ1-1, with 8 bases aligning to TRBD1. This TCR was sampled from a human donor with acute or convalescent COVID-19. The donor label of this sample is uncertain. Sequencing input: peripheral blood. The DNA reads TGTGCCAGTAGATCAGGGGGCCACACTGAAGCTTTCTTT. This gives the protein CASRSGGHTEAFF.